This T cell receptor beta chain is drawn from a study of cytomegalovirus exposure and HLA in healthy donors. Germline CDR1 is SGHAT and CDR2 is FQNNGV. V was pared by 5 bases and J by 5 bases, with 7 bases of the junction left unmatched. The CDR3 loop spans 15 amino acids. Turning to this clone: Its antigen remains unidentified.

Researchers ran the PCR with 60 Vbeta and 13 Jbeta primers. Assay: immunoSEQ multiplex PCR; the TCRdb copy retains only in-frame clones and omits some. This table holds more than 75,000 clones, roughly three quarters found once. Overall study results and limits: With DRB1 most and HLA-C fewest, TCR association rates differed between HLA loci in a later analysis.

The source is a woman aged 40 to 55 in good health and CMV-seronegative. The chain is built from TRBV11-2 and TRBJ2-5; 11 bases map to TRBD2. The sequenced material came from PBMCs. CDR3 protein: CASSLSGGAGETQYF. In DNA, the CDR3 is TGTGCCAGCAGCCTTAGCGGGGGGGCCGGGGAGACCCAGTACTTC.